This TCR beta chain originates from a study of CD8 T cells in Susac syndrome. Reverse transcription of roughly 0.5 to 1 ug RNA used random hexamers. TCRdb used MiXCR to reprocess the immunoSEQ multiplex PCR reads, holding one entry per CDR3 protein. This table has 200,000 to 250,000 distinct CDR3 sequences, roughly 94% appearing once. V was shortened by 5 bases and J by 5 bases, with 9 bases between the two germline ends. The CDR3 spans 12 residues. From germline, CDR1 is SEHNR and CDR2 FQNEAQ (reference sequence). The chain is built from TRBV7-9 and TRBJ1-1; D is possibly TRBD1 (5 bases). The sequenced sample consisted of CD4+ T cells from PBMCs. The TCR sequence derives from a human donor with multiple sclerosis. The CDR3 bases are TGTGCCAGCAGCCGTAGGGGAACTGAAGCTTTCTTT. Its translation is CASSRRGTEAFF.